This TCR beta chain was recovered during a study of blood T cell repertoires in COVID-19. A few counts support this clone. The assay was immunoSEQ multiplex PCR, and TCRdb's table has in-frame clones only and misses some. Here the sample spans 180,000 or so clones, roughly nine tenths being singletons. The specimen was PBMCs or T cells enriched from blood (not recorded which). This sequence originates from a human donor with acute COVID-19. The donor label of this sample is uncertain.

The CDR3 DNA sequence: TGTGCCAGTAGAACAGGGGGCGATAATTCACCCCTCCACTTT. Its protein product is CASRTGGDNSPLHF. The chain couples TRBV19 to TRBJ1-6; the match to TRBD1 covers 9 bases. The CDR3 has 14 amino acids. CDR1 is LNHDA, CDR2 SQIVND, per germline (reference sequence). With V trimmed by 6 bases and J by 5 bases, 2 bases remained unmatched.